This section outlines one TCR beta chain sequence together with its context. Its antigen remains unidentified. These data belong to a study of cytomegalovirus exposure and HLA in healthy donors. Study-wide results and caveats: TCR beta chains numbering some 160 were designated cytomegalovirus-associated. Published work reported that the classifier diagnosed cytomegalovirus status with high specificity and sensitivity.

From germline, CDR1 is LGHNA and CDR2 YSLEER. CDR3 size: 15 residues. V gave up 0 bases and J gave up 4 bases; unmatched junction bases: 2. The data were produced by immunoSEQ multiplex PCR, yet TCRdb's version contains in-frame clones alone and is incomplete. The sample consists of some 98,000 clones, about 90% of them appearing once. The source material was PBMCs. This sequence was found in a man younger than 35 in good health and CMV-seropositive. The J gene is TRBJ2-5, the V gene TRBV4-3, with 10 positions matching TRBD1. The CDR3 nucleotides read TGCGCCAGCAGCCAAGATTGGGACAGGGGAGAGACCCAGTACTTC. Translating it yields CASSQDWDRGETQYF.